The 18 T cell receptor beta chains below were found in one sample sequenced in a study of blood T cell repertoires in COVID-19. Only in-frame clones appear in the TCRdb table, and some are missing; sequencing was by immunoSEQ multiplex PCR. The sample records about 33,000 clones, 87% being singletons. Material: peripheral blood. Receptors originate from a man in his 60s with acute or convalescent COVID-19.

This chain connects TRBV3-1 (or the pseudogene TRBV3-2) to TRBJ2-7, with 13 bases fitting TRBD2. Germline loops: CDR1 LGHDT, CDR2 YNNKEL (reference sequence). The CDR3 is 17 residues long. V shed 7 bases, J shed 6 bases, and the junction held 15 bases outside the gene matches. CDR3 sequence reads: CASTRNSGLAGAAEQYF. The CDR3 DNA is TGTGCCAGCACCCGAAATTCCGGACTAGCGGGAGCCGCCGAGCAGTACTTC.

This chain joins TRBV30 and TRBJ1-5, with D maybe TRBD1 (6 bases). V was pared by 2 bases and J by 7 bases, with 18 bases between. This CDR3 is 15 amino acids long. Germline CDR1 is GTSNPN and CDR2 is SVGIG (reference sequence). This chain's CDR3 is CAWSLPQGFGQPQHF. CDR3 sequence (DNA): TGTGCCTGGAGTTTACCACAGGGTTTCGGCCAGCCCCAGCATTTT. Complete variable domain (other parts from reference TRBV30 and TRBJ1-5): SQTIHQWPATLVQPVGSPLSLECTVEGTSNPNLYWYRQAAGRGLQLLFYSVGIGQISSEVPQNLSASRPQDRQFILSSKKLLLSDSGFYLCAWSLPQGFGQPQHFGDGTRLSIL.

In this sample, this clone turned up a few times. CDR3 sequence reads: CASSRRTSGSRDTQYF. The CDR3 DNA sequence: TGTGCCAGCAGCCGGAGGACTAGCGGGAGTAGAGATACGCAGTATTTT. This chain uses TRBV7-8 with TRBJ2-3; TRBD2 matches 13 bases. The CDR3 extends over 16 amino acids. Per the germline V gene, CDR1 is SGHVS and CDR2 is FQNEAQ. J lost 5 bases, V lost 5 bases, and 7 bases had no gene match. Full variable domain (remainder filled in from reference TRBV7-8 and TRBJ2-3): GAGVSQSPRYKVAKRGQDVALRCDPISGHVSLFWYQQALGQGPEFLTYFQNEAQLDKSGLPSDRFFAERPEGSVSTLKIQRTQQEDSAVYLCASSRRTSGSRDTQYFGPGTRLTVL.

The J gene is TRBJ1-6, the V gene TRBV7-9; D not resolved. Between the trimmed V and J ends, which lost 5 bases and 6 bases, there was a span of 8 bases. CDR1 and CDR2 from the germline V gene are SEHNR and FQNEAQ (reference sequence). The CDR3 length is 13 residues. The CDR3 loop is CASSPTSNSPLHF. DNA for the CDR3: TGTGCCAGCAGCCCAACAAGTAATTCACCCCTCCACTTT.

The chain couples TRBV12-5 to TRBJ2-1; TRBD1 matches at 7 bases. Trimming at V came to 7 bases and at J to 7 bases, leaving 7 bases not matched to a gene. Germline CDR1 LGHNT, CDR2 FRNRAP. The CDR3 is made up of 13 amino acids. The CDR3 DNA sequence: TGTGCTAGTGCCCTAGACAGGGCGAATGAGCAGTTCTTC. Protein sequence: CASALDRANEQFF.

The DNA of the CDR3 is TGTGCCACCAGCAGGGAACCAGGGACTAGCGGGAGGGATACGCAGTATTTT. It encodes CATSREPGTSGRDTQYF. The chain combines TRBV15 with TRBJ2-3; 15 bases fit TRBD2. CDR3 length: 17 amino acids. Unmatched junction bases numbered 7, after V lost 3 bases and J lost 6 bases. The germline gives CDR1 LNHNV, CDR2 YYDKDF (reference sequence). The full variable domain, rest sourced from reference TRBV15 and TRBJ2-3, is DAMVIQNPRYQVTQFGKPVTLSCSQTLNHNVMYWYQQKSSQAPKLLFHYYDKDFNNEADTPDNFQSRRPNTSFCFLDIRSPGLGDTAMYLCATSREPGTSGRDTQYFGPGTRLTVL.

This clone appeared once. V is TRBV2 and J is TRBJ1-6, with 9 bases matching TRBD1. This CDR3 spans 17 amino acids. CDR1 SNHLY and CDR2 FYNNEI come from the germline V gene. V dropped 6 bases and J dropped 11; count of bases not matched to a gene: 17. The CDR3 sequence: CASRLGQGHPLLAPLHF. As DNA, the CDR3 is TGTGCCAGCAGATTGGGACAGGGCCATCCTTTGTTGGCACCCCTCCACTTT.

The V call is TRBV2, the J call TRBJ2-2; 9 bases line up with TRBD1. The germline V gene has CDR1 SNHLY and CDR2 FYNNEI. V lost 6 bases and J lost 11; bases outside the gene matches: 10. The CDR3 runs 14 residues. In nucleotides, the CDR3 is TGTGCCAGCAGCGGGGGACAGGGCAAAATTGAGCTGTTTTTT. Translation gives CASSGGQGKIELFF.

This clone was found once. The chain couples TRBV7-9 to TRBJ2-5; D is unresolved. Germline CDR1 is SEHNR and CDR2 is FQNEAQ (reference sequence). Trimming shortened V by 0 bases and J by 5 bases, and 10 bases separated the two germline ends. The CDR3 contains 14 residues. Here the CDR3 reads CASSLARSWETQYF. The CDR3 DNA is TGTGCCAGCAGCTTAGCGCGATCGTGGGAGACCCAGTACTTC.

V usage is TRBV14 and J usage is TRBJ2-1; D unclear. Trimming left V 1 base short and J 8 bases short, with 3 bases between. There are 11 residues in the CDR3. Per the germline V gene, CDR1 is SGHDN and CDR2 is FVKESK. Written as DNA, the CDR3 is TGTGCCAGCAGCCAAGTATATGAGCAGTTCTTC. Residues: CASSQVYEQFF.

The V call is TRBV18, the J call TRBJ2-7; weak D call: TRBD1 (6 bases). Trimming shortened V by 3 bases and J by 6 bases, and 9 bases separated the two germline ends. The V gene's germline CDR1 is KGHSH and CDR2 LQKENI. This CDR3 is 12 amino acids long. The CDR3 nucleotides are TGTGCCAGCTCACCCAACAGGGTCGAGCAGTACGTC. Its protein is CASSPNRVEQYV.

This sequence joins TRBV5-4 and TRBJ2-7; D might be TRBD2 (6 bases). The germline V gene has CDR1 SGHNT and CDR2 YYREEE (reference sequence). The CDR3 sequence is 13 residues long. Trimming pared 2 bases from V and 6 bases from J, leaving 12 bases between. CDR3 in DNA: TGTGCCAGCAGCTTACCGGGACTCCGCGAGCAGTACTTC. Translating gives CASSLPGLREQYF.

The rearrangement uses TRBV15 and TRBJ1-2; D is ambiguous. Between the trimmed V and J ends, which lost 0 bases and 8 bases, there was a span of 16 bases. The CDR3 totals 15 residues. Germline CDR1 reads LNHNV; CDR2 reads YYDKDF (reference sequence). This chain's CDR3 is CATSRDWRRTQGYTF. CDR3 nucleotides: TGTGCCACCAGCAGAGATTGGAGGAGAACTCAAGGCTACACCTTC.

This chain connects TRBV6-5 to TRBJ2-3, with D possibly matching TRBD1 (5 bases). The V end was cut by 4 bases, the J end by 1 base, with 12 bases between. The CDR3 covers 15 residues. Germline values: CDR1 MNHEY, CDR2 SVGAGI. DNA of the CDR3: TGTGCCAGCAGTTCGGACACCTCCGGCACAGATACGCAGTATTTT. It encodes CASSSDTSGTDTQYF.

The chain is built from TRBV20-1 and TRBJ1-1; D call uncertain. Germline V CDR1 and CDR2: DFQATT, SNEGSKA (reference sequence). V lost 8 bases and J lost 6, with 13 bases in between. This CDR3 region has 11 residues. The CDR3 DNA follows: TGCAGTACCCTAGTGAGGCCTGAAGCTTTCTTT. Protein product: CSTLVRPEAFF.

This clone has only one observation. The rearrangement links TRBV30 to TRBJ2-5; 7 bases are shared with TRBD1. Per the germline V gene, CDR1 is GTSNPN and CDR2 is SVGIG (reference sequence). Unmatched junction bases numbered 7, after V lost 7 bases and J lost 5 bases. This CDR3 has 12 amino acids. CDR3 amino acids: CASYRGTETQYF. The DNA of the CDR3 is TGTGCCTCGTACAGGGGAACTGAGACCCAGTACTTC.

The chain employs TRBV6-5 and TRBJ1-5; D not resolved. Germline lookup yields CDR1 MNHEY and CDR2 SVGAGI. The V and J ends lost 6 bases and 3 bases respectively, with 6 bases between them. The CDR3 sequence is 12 residues long. The CDR3 here is CASRSPNQPQHF. The CDR3, as DNA: TGTGCCAGCAGGAGTCCCAATCAGCCCCAGCATTTT.

The chain combines TRBV7-9 with TRBJ2-2; 8 nucleotides align to TRBD1. This CDR3 is 15 amino acids long. CDR1 and CDR2 from the germline V gene are SEHNR and FQNEAQ (reference sequence). With V trimmed by 1 base and J by 3 bases, 1 base remained unmatched. CDR3 protein: CASSLVQGDTGELFF. The CDR3 nucleotides are TGTGCCAGCAGCTTAGTACAGGGGGACACCGGGGAGCTGTTTTTT.